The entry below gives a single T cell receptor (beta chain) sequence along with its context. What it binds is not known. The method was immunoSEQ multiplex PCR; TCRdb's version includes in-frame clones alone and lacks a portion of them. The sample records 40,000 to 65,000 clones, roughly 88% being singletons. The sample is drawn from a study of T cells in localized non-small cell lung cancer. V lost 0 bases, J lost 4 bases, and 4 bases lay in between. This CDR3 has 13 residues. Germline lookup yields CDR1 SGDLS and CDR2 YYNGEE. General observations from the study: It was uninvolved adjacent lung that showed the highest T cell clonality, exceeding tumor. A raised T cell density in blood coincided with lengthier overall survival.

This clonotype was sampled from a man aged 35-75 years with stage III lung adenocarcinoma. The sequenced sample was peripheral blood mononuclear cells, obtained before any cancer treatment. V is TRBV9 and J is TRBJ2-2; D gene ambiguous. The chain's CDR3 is CASSVEGTGELFF. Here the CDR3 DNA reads TGTGCCAGCAGCGTAGAAGGCACCGGGGAGCTGTTTTTT. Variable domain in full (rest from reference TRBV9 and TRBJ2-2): DSGVTQTPKHLITATGQRVTLRCSPRSGDLSVYWYQQSLDQGLQFLIQYYNGEERAKGNILERFSAQQFPDLHSELNLSSLELGDSALYFCASSVEGTGELFFGEGSRLTVL.